A single sample is the source of the 23 T cell receptor beta chains below, sequenced in a study of a mutant IDH1 vaccine in newly diagnosed glioma (dated by TCRdb to about 2021). The antigens these receptors bind are not known. The label giving this sample's time point can be read as: week 47, end of study. Each vaccine dose was 300 ug of a 20-mer mutant IDH1 peptide in Montanide, given subcutaneously with topical imiquimod. Library construction relied on the immunoSEQ multiplex PCR assay. This immuneACCESS table, as held by TCRdb, lists in-frame sequences with V and J called but not all clones. Of the missing ones, under half trace to an unresolved V gene in checked studies; the others have no known cause. A total of around 65,000 clones appear in this sample, roughly four fifths of them only once. Of the sample, under 4.5% falls within the top ten clones. Material: PBMCs, obtained from a glioma patient whose treatment included an IDH1 peptide vaccine. Receptors were obtained from a man between 25 and 39 years old with glioma.

The V and J genes are TRBV6-4 and TRBJ2-1, with D perhaps being TRBD1 or TRBD2 (5 bases each). The CDR3 loop spans 15 amino acids. The V and J ends lost 6 bases and 9 bases respectively, with 21 bases between them. Germline CDR1 is MRHNA and CDR2 is SNTAGT. In DNA, the CDR3 is TGTGCCAGCAGCCCAATCCGGGACGGAGCATCTGAGCAGTTCTTC. The encoded protein is CASSPIRDGASEQFF.

V usage is TRBV2 and J usage is TRBJ2-7, with TRBD1 matching over 7 bases. The trim removed 5 bases at V and 6 bases at J, leaving 13 bases unmatched. CDR3 length equals 15 residues. The germline V gene has CDR1 SNHLY and CDR2 FYNNEI. CDR3 residues: CASSTGQVAPGEQYF. CDR3 bases: TGTGCCAGCAGTACTGGACAGGTCGCTCCTGGCGAGCAGTACTTC. Full variable domain (rest looked up from reference TRBV2 and TRBJ2-7): EPEVTQTPSHQVTQMGQEVILRCVPISNHLYFYWYRQILGQKVEFLVSFYNNEISEKSEIFDDQFSVERPDGSNFTLKIRSTKLEDSAMYFCASSTGQVAPGEQYFGPGTRLTVT.

The rearrangement links TRBV6-1 to TRBJ2-1; 8 bases line up with TRBD1. This CDR3 has 15 amino acids. The V gene end was trimmed by 6 bases and the J gene end by 4 bases; junction bases not matched to a gene: 8. The V gene's germline CDR1 is MNHNS and CDR2 SASEGT. The CDR3 reads CASRYAGGVYNEQFF. DNA of the CDR3: TGTGCCAGCAGGTATGCAGGGGGCGTGTACAATGAGCAGTTCTTC.

CDR3 DNA sequence: TGTGCCAGCAGCCGACGGACCTTCGGCACAGATACGCAGTATTTT. Amino acid sequence: CASSRRTFGTDTQYF. The chain links TRBV7-9 to TRBJ2-3; D remains unclear. The length of the CDR3 is 15 residues. CDR1 SEHNR and CDR2 FQNEAQ come from the germline V gene (reference sequence). V was shortened by 5 bases and J by 1 base, with 13 bases between the two germline ends.

The V gene is TRBV5-6, the J gene TRBJ2-5, with a tentative D call TRBD1 (6 bases). V dropped 3 bases and J dropped 4 bases, with 16 bases sitting between them. The CDR3 consists of 15 residues. Germline V gives CDR1 SGHDT, CDR2 YYEEEE. CDR3: CASSSVQGHGETQYF. DNA of the CDR3: TGTGCCAGCAGCTCGGTCCAGGGGCATGGAGAGACCCAGTACTTC.

The chain joins TRBV15 to TRBJ2-5; D remains ambiguous. The CDR3 has 13 residues. Germline CDR1 reads LNHNV; CDR2 reads YYDKDF (reference sequence). V lost 1 base to trimming and J lost 4 bases, with 7 bases between them. CDR3 protein: CATSRGQVETQYF. The DNA for the CDR3 is TGTGCCACCAGCAGAGGTCAAGTAGAGACCCAGTACTTC.

This chain links TRBV6-5 with TRBJ1-2, with D unclear. The CDR3 loop spans 13 amino acids. Trimming removed 2 bases from V and 5 bases from J, with 9 bases in between. CDR1 and CDR2 (germline): MNHEY, SVGAGI. CDR3 DNA: TGTGCCAGCAGTTACAGTTCTATATATGGCTACACCTTC. It specifies CASSYSSIYGYTF.

The chain is built from TRBV2 and TRBJ1-6; D is uncertain. The V end was cut by 8 bases, the J end by 6 bases, with 11 bases between. This CDR3 is built from 13 residues. The germline gives CDR1 SNHLY, CDR2 FYNNEI. The CDR3 spells CASRPGGNSPLHF. DNA for the CDR3: TGTGCCAGCCGCCCCGGAGGTAATTCACCCCTCCACTTT.

V usage is TRBV5-1 and J usage is TRBJ1-2; 9 nucleotides agree with TRBD1. The CDR3 length is 17 residues. Germline CDR1 SGHRS, CDR2 YFSETQ. The J segment lost 4 bases and the V segment lost 0 bases, leaving 10 bases of the junction unmatched. The CDR3 bases are TGCGCCAGCAGCTTGGCCTCCGGGACAGGGTCTATCTATGGCTACACCTTC. Protein: CASSLASGTGSIYGYTF.

CDR3 region: CASSYSKGWETQYF. Written as DNA, the CDR3 is TGTGCCAGCAGTTACTCGAAGGGGTGGGAGACCCAGTACTTC. The chain is built from TRBV6-5 and TRBJ2-5; weak D call: TRBD1 (5 bases). V was clipped by 0 bases and J by 5 bases, with 10 bases between them. The CDR3 consists of 14 residues. Germline V lookup: CDR1 MNHEY, CDR2 SVGAGI.

The chain carries TRBV28 and TRBJ1-1; D is uncertain. Germline-derived CDR1 and CDR2 are MDHEN and SYDVKM. The V end was cut by 3 bases, the J end by 0 bases, with 5 bases between. This CDR3 spans 13 amino acids. CDR3 nucleotide sequence: TGTGCCAGCAGTTTCAGCTTGAACACTGAAGCTTTCTTT. Its protein product is CASSFSLNTEAFF.

V is TRBV6-1 and J is TRBJ2-5, with D unresolved. The ends were cut back, 3 bases at V and 2 bases at J, with 13 bases in the middle. Germline V gene lookup returns CDR1 MNHNS and CDR2 SASEGT. The CDR3 loop spans 15 amino acids. CDR3 in DNA: TGTGCCAGCAGTGATGGGGTTTGGGGTCAAGAGACCCAGTACTTC. Translation gives CASSDGVWGQETQYF.

This chain's CDR3 is CASSWLQSGQPQHF. DNA of the CDR3: TGTGCCAGTAGTTGGCTACAAAGTGGGCAGCCCCAGCATTTT. This chain connects TRBV19 to TRBJ1-5; D uncertain. V lost 5 bases to trimming and J lost 7 bases, with 15 bases between them. Germline V gives CDR1 LNHDA, CDR2 SQIVND (reference sequence). The CDR3 covers 14 residues. Drawing the rest from reference TRBV19 and TRBJ1-5, the complete variable domain is DGGITQSPKYLFRKEGQNVTLSCEQNLNHDAMYWYRQDPGQGLRLIYYSQIVNDFQKGDIAEGYSVSREKKESFPLTVTSAQKNPTAFYLCASSWLQSGQPQHFGDGTRLSIL.

This chain connects TRBV6-6 to TRBJ2-7; the match to TRBD1 covers 11 bases. V was clipped by 6 bases and J by 6 bases; unmatched bases: 10. The CDR3 loop spans 15 amino acids. The germline gives CDR1 MNHNY, CDR2 SVGAGI (reference sequence). The CDR3 reads CASRSGTGGSSEQYF. The CDR3 region has the DNA TGTGCCAGCAGATCCGGGACAGGGGGATCTAGCGAGCAGTACTTC.

CDR3 in amino acids: CASTQGAGGMNTEAFF. The CDR3 region has the DNA TGTGCCAGCACCCAAGGAGCAGGGGGAATGAACACTGAAGCTTTCTTT. This sequence joins TRBV7-8 and TRBJ1-1; 7 bases line up with TRBD1. V gave up 7 bases and J gave up 0 bases; unmatched junction bases: 11. Germline CDR1 reads SGHVS; CDR2 reads FQNEAQ. CDR3 length: 16 residues.

The chain combines TRBV5-4 with TRBJ1-1, with TRBD1 identical over 7 bases. Germline trimming cut 5 bases from V and 10 bases from J; bases unmatched to any gene: 11. Germline loops: CDR1 SGHNT, CDR2 YYREEE (reference sequence). This CDR3 is 13 amino acids long. The CDR3 DNA sequence: TGTGCCAGCAGTCGTAATGACAGGGACGGAGCTTTCTTT. Protein sequence: CASSRNDRDGAFF.

CDR3 amino acids: CASSESKVSSEQFF. CDR3 nucleotide sequence: TGCGCCAGCAGTGAGTCTAAAGTCTCGTCCGAGCAGTTCTTC. The chain employs TRBV10-1 and TRBJ2-1; D not certain. There are 14 residues in the CDR3. Between the trimmed V and J ends, which lost 0 bases and 10 bases, there was a span of 13 bases. Germline CDR1 is WNHNN and CDR2 is SYGVQD (reference sequence).

The CDR3 here is CASSPESYEQYF. Written as DNA, the CDR3 is TGTGCCAGCTCACCAGAATCCTACGAGCAGTACTTC. The rearrangement links TRBV18 to TRBJ2-7; D is unclear. The CDR3 totals 12 residues. From germline, CDR1 is KGHSH and CDR2 LQKENI. V lost 2 bases, J lost 1 base, and 3 bases lay in between.

V usage is TRBV19 and J usage is TRBJ2-1; 10 positions match TRBD1. Per the germline V gene, CDR1 is LNHDA and CDR2 is SQIVND (reference sequence). Losses at the gene ends were 2 bases for V and 7 bases for J; bases not matched to a gene: 8. The CDR3 loop spans 16 amino acids. The CDR3 DNA sequence: TGTGCCAGTAGTATACCGGGACAGGGGTTCACAAATGAGCAGTTCTTC. Its protein product is CASSIPGQGFTNEQFF.

The count of this clone is one. The rearrangement uses TRBV5-1 and TRBJ2-7; TRBD1 agrees at 8 bases. The V gene end was trimmed by 0 bases and the J gene end by 5 bases; junction bases not matched to a gene: 4. The germline V gene encodes CDR1 SGHRS and CDR2 YFSETQ. The CDR3 covers 14 residues. CDR3 in DNA: TGCGCCAGCAGCTTGGGGCAGGGGGCTAACGAGCAGTACTTC. Translating gives CASSLGQGANEQYF.

The rearrangement links TRBV5-1 to TRBJ2-1; either TRBD1 or TRBD2 may fit D (6 bases each). The CDR3 runs to 16 residues. With 0 bases removed from V and 3 bases from J, the gap between germline ends came to 13 bases. Germline V gene data show CDR1 as SGHRS and CDR2 as YFSETQ. The CDR3, as DNA: TGCGCCAGCAGCTTGGTGGTACAGGGAGGCTACAATGAGCAGTTCTTC. It yields the protein CASSLVVQGGYNEQFF.

The V gene is TRBV7-9, the J gene TRBJ2-7, with a tentative D call TRBD1 (6 bases). Germline lookup yields CDR1 SEHNR and CDR2 FQNEAQ (reference sequence). This CDR3 region has 14 residues. V lost 5 bases and J 5 bases, leaving 16 bases between the germline ends. CDR3 in amino acids: CASSPLRDKDEQYF. The CDR3, as DNA: TGTGCCAGCAGCCCCCTACGGGACAAGGACGAGCAGTACTTC.

In the case of this clone: The final CDR3 position lacks the conserved phenylalanine or tryptophan, pointing to a likely read error. The chain has TRBV14 and TRBJ1-2; a weak D match, TRBD1 (6 bases). The CDR3 totals 16 residues. Trimming shortened V by 3 bases and J by 5 bases, and 19 bases separated the two germline ends. From germline, CDR1 is SGHDN and CDR2 FVKESK. The CDR3 DNA reads as TGTGCCAGCAGCCAGGATTGGGCAGGGGTCCCGTATGGCTACACCCTC. Protein sequence: CASSQDWAGVPYGYTL.